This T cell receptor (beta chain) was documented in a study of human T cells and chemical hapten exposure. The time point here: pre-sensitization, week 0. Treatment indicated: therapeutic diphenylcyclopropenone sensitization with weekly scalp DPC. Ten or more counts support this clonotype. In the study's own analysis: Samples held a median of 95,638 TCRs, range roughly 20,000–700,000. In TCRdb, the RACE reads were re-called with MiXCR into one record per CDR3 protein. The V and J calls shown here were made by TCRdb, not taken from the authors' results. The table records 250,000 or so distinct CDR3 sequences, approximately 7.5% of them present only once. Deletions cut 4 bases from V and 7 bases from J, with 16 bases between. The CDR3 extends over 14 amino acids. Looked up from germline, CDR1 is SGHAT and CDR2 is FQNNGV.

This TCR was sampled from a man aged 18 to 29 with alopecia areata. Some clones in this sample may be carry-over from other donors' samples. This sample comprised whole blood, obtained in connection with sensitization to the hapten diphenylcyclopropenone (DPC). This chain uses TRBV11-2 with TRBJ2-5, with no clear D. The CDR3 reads CASSSRDGPVTQYF. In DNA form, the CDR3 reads TGTGCCAGCAGCTCCAGAGACGGTCCGGTGACCCAGTACTTC.